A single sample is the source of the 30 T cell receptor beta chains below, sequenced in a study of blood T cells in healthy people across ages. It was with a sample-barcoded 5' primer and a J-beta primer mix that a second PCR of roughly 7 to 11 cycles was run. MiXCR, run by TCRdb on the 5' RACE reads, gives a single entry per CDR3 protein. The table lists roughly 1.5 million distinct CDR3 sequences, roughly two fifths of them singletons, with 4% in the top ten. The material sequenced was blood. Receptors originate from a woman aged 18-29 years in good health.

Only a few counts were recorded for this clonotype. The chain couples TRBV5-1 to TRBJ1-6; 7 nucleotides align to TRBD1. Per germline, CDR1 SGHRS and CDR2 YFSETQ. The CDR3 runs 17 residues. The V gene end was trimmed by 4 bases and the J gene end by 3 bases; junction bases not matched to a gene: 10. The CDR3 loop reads CASSRQSRDSYNSPLHF. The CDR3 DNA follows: TGCGCCAGCAGCCGTCAGTCTCGGGACAGCTATAATTCACCCCTCCACTTT.

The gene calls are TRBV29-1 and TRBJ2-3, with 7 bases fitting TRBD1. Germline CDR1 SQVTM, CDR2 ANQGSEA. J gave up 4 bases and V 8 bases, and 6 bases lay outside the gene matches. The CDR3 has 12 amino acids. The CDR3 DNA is TGCAGCACTAGACAGGGAGCAGATACGCAGTATTTT. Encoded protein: CSTRQGADTQYF.

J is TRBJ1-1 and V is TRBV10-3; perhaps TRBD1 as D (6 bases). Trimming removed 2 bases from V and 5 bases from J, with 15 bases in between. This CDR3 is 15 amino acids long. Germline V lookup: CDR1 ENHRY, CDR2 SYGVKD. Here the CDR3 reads CAISEAGRGGTEAFF. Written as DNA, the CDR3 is TGTGCCATCAGTGAGGCCGGCAGGGGCGGAACTGAAGCTTTCTTT.

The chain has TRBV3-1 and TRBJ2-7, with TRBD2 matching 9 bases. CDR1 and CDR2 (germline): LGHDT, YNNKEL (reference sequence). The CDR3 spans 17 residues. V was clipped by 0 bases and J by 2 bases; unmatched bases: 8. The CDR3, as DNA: TGTGCCAGCAGCCAAGATCTTTCTAGCGGGGCTACCTACGAGCAGTACTTC. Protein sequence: CASSQDLSSGATYEQYF.

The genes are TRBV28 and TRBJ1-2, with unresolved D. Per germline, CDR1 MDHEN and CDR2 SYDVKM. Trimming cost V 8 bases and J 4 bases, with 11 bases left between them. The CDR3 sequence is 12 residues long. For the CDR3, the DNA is TGTGCCAGCCCCCCTGCCGCCTATGGCTACACCTTC. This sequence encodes CASPPAAYGYTF.

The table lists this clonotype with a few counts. The CDR3 DNA is TGTGCCAGCAGCTTAGATAGGACGGTTAACTATGGCTACACCTTC. This encodes CASSLDRTVNYGYTF. This sequence joins TRBV11-2 and TRBJ1-2; D ambiguous. Looked up from germline, CDR1 is SGHAT and CDR2 is FQNNGV. This CDR3 is built from 15 residues. Between the trimmed V and J ends, which lost 0 bases and 1 base, there was a span of 9 bases.

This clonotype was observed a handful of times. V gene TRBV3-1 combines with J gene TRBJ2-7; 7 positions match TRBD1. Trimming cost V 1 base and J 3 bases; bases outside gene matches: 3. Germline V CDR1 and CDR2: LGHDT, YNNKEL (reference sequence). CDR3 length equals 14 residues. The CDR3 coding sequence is TGTGCCAGCAGCCAAGTTCCAGGGGGCTACGAGCAGTACTTC. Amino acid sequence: CASSQVPGGYEQYF.

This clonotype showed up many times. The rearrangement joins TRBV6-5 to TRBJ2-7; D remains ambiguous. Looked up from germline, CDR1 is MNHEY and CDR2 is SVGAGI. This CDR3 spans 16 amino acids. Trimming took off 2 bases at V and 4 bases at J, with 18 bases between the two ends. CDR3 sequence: CASSYRAVILGYEQYF. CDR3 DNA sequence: TGTGCCAGCAGTTACCGGGCGGTGATTTTGGGTTACGAGCAGTACTTC.

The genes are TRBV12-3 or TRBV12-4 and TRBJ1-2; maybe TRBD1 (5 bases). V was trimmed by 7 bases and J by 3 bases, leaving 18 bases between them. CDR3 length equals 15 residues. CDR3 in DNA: TGTGCCAGCACCCCGTCGTTGGACAACTACTATGGCTACACCTTC. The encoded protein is CASTPSLDNYYGYTF.

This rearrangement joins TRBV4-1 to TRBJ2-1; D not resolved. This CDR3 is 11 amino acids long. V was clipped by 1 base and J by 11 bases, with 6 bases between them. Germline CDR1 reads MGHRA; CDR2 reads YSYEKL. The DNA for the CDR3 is TGCGCCAGCAGCCAAGGATGTAAGCAGTTCTTC. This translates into CASSQGCKQFF.

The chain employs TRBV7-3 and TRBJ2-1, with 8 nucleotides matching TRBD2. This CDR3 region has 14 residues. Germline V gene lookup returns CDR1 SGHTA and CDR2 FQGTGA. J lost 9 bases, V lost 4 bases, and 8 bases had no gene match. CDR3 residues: CASSSLLAAGEQFF. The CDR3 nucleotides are TGTGCCAGCAGCTCGCTACTAGCGGCGGGTGAGCAGTTCTTC.

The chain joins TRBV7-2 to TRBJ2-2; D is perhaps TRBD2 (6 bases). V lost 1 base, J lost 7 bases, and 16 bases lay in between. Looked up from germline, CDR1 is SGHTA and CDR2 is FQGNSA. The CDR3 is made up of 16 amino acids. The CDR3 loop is CASSLGGLGVSGELFF. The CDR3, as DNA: TGTGCCAGCAGCTTAGGGGGACTTGGTGTTAGCGGGGAGCTGTTTTTT.

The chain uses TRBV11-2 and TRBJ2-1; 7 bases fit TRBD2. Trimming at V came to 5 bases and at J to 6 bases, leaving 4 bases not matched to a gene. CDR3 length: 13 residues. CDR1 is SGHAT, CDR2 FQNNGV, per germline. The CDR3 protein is CASSARTSNEQFF. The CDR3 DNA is TGTGCCAGCAGCGCCCGGACTAGCAATGAGCAGTTCTTC.

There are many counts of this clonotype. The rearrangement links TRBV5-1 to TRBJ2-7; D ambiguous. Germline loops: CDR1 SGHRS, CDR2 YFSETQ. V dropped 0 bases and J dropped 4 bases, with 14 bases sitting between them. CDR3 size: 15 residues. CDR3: CASSLVGRISYEQYF. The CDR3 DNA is TGCGCCAGCAGCTTGGTCGGCAGGATATCGTACGAGCAGTACTTC.

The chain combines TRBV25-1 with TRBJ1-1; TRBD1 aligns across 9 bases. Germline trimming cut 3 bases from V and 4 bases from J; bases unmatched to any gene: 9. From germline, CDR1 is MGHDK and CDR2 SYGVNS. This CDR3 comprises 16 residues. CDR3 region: CASSDLQGAWGTEAFF. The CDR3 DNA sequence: TGTGCCAGCAGTGATTTACAGGGGGCCTGGGGCACTGAAGCTTTCTTT.

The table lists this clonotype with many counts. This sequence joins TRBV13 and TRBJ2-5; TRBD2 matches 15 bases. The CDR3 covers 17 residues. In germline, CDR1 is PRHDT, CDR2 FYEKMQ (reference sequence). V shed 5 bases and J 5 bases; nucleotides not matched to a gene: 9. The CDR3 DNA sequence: TGTGCCAGCAGCAAAAGGACTAGCGGGAGGGCCACCGAGACCCAGTACTTC. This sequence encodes CASSKRTSGRATETQYF.

The CDR3 protein is CASRWGGDTQYF. In nucleotides, the CDR3 is TGTGCCAGCAGATGGGGAGGGGATACGCAGTATTTT. The rearrangement joins TRBV12-3 or TRBV12-4 to TRBJ2-3; 7 bases match TRBD2. This CDR3 is 12 amino acids long. V lost 6 bases to trimming and J lost 6 bases; unmatched junction nucleotides: 3.

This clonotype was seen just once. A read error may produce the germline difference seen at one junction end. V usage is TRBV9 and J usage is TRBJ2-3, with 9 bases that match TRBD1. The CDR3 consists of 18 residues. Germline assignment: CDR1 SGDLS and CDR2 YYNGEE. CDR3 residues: CASSFGTGMFGRLDAQYF. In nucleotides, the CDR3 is TGTGCCAGCAGCTTTGGGACAGGGATGTTTGGCCGACTAGATGCGCAGTATTTT.

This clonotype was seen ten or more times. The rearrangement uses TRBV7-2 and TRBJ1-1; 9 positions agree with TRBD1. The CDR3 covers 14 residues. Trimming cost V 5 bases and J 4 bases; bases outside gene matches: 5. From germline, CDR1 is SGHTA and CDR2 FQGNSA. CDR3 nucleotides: TGTGCCAGCAGCGAGGGACAGGGATCCACTGAAGCTTTCTTT. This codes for CASSEGQGSTEAFF.

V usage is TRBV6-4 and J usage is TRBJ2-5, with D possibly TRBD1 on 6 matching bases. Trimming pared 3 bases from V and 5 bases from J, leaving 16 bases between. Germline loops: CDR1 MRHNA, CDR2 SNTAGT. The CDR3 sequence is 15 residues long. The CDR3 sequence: CASSDEAGEGETQYF. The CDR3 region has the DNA TGTGCCAGCAGTGATGAGGCAGGGGAAGGGGAGACCCAGTACTTC.

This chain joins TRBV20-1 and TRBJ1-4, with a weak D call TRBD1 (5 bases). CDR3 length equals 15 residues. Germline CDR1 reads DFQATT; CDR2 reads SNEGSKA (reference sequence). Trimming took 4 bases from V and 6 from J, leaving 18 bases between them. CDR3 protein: CSANNAGTRDEKLFF. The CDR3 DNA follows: TGCAGTGCTAATAACGCAGGGACGCGAGATGAAAAACTGTTTTTT.

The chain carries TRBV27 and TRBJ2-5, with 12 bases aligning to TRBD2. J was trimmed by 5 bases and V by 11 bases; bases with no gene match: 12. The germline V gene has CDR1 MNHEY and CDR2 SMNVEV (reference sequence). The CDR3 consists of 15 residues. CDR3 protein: CACGYLAGGLETQYF. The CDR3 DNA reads TGTGCCTGCGGATATCTAGCGGGGGGGCTGGAGACCCAGTACTTC.

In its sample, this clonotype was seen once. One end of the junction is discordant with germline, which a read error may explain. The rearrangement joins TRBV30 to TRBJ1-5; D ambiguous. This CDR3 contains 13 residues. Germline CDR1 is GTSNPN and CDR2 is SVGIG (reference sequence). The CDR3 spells CARSVWPNQPQHF. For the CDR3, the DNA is TGTGCCCGGAGTGTGTGGCCTAATCAGCCCCAGCATTTT.

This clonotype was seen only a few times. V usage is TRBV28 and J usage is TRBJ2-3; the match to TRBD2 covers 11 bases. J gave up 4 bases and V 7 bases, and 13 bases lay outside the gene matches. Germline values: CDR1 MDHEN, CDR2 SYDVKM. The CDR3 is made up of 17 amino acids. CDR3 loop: CASIRGPGLAVADTQYF. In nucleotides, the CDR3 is TGTGCCAGCATCCGCGGGCCGGGACTAGCGGTTGCAGATACGCAGTATTTT. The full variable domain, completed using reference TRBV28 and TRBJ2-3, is DVKVTQSSRYLVKRTGEKVFLECVQDMDHENMFWYRQDPGLGLRLIYFSYDVKMKEKGDIPEGYSVSREKKERFSLILESASTNQTSMYLCASIRGPGLAVADTQYFGPGTRLTVL.

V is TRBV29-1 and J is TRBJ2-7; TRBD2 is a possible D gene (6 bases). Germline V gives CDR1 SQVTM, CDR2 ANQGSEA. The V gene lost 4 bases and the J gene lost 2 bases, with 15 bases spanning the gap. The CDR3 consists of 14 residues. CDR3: CSVAGRGSAYEQYF. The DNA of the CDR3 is TGCAGCGTTGCGGGTCGGGGGTCGGCCTACGAGCAGTACTTC.

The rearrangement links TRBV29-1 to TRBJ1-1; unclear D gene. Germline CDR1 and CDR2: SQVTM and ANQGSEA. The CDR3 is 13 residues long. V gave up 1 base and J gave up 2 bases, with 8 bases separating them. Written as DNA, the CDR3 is TGCAGCGTTGAAGGGCAGGCTAACACTGAAGCTTTCTTT. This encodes CSVEGQANTEAFF.

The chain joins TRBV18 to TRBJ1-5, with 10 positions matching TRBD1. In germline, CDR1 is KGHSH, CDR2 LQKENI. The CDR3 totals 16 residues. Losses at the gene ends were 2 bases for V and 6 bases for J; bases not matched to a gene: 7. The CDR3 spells CASSPAGTGAGQPQHF. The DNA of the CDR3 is TGTGCCAGCTCACCAGCCGGGACAGGGGCCGGTCAGCCCCAGCATTTT.

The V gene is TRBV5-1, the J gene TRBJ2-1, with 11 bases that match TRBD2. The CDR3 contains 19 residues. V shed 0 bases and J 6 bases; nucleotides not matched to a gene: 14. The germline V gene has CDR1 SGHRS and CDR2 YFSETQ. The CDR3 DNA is TGCGCCAGCAGCTTGGAAACTAGCGGGAGAGGGGGCTTAGGCAATGAGCAGTTCTTC. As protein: CASSLETSGRGGLGNEQFF.

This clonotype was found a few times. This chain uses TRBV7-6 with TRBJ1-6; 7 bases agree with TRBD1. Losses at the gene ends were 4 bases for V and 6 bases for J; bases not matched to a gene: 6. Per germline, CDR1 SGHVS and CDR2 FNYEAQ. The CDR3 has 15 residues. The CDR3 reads CASSSAGGFNSPLHF. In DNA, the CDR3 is TGTGCCAGCAGCTCTGCAGGGGGTTTTAATTCACCCCTCCACTTT.

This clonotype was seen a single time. CDR3 region: CSAKRTGIYEQYF. DNA for the CDR3: TGCAGTGCTAAACGGACAGGGATCTACGAGCAGTACTTC. The chain employs TRBV20-1 and TRBJ2-7; TRBD1 matches 8 bases. After removal of 4 bases from V and 3 bases from J, the junction contained 5 bases not matched to a gene. The CDR3 length is 13 residues. The germline V gene has CDR1 DFQATT and CDR2 SNEGSKA (reference sequence).